The rows below give T cell receptor beta chains drawn from one sample of a study of a mutant IDH1 vaccine in newly diagnosed glioma. Assay used: immunoSEQ multiplex PCR; TCRdb lists only in-frame clones, some missing. The sample includes tens of thousands of clones, roughly 85% of them seen just once. For these TCRs, the target antigens are not known. This material consisted of PBMCs, taken from a glioma patient whose treatment included an IDH1 peptide vaccine. All receptors come from a man aged 40-49 years with glioma. Each CDR3 is given with its conserved first and last residue. The D gene is left open where the match is weak. Size is omitted from some rows. Given values are once, few, many or a class for expanded clones.

clone size,J gene,V gene,D gene,CDR3 protein,CDR3 DNA
.,TRBJ2-5,TRBV5-1,.,CASSFGLAEETQYF,TGCGCCAGCAGCTTCGGGCTGGCCGAAGAGACCCAGTACTTC
.,TRBJ2-3,TRBV30,.,CAWSVGGDTQYF,TGTGCCTGGAGTGTCGGAGGGGATACGCAGTATTTT
.,TRBJ1-5,TRBV18,TRBD1,CASSPDRDNQPQHF,TGTGCCAGCTCACCTGACAGGGACAATCAGCCCCAGCATTTT
.,TRBJ2-3,TRBV29-1,TRBD1,CSVGQGANTQYF,TGCAGCGTCGGACAGGGGGCGAATACGCAGTATTTT
.,TRBJ2-1,TRBV6-5,.,CASSPDRSSYNEQFF,TGTGCCAGCAGTCCCGACCGCAGCTCCTACAATGAGCAGTTCTTC
.,TRBJ2-2,TRBV13,.,CASSLKGGELFF,TGTGCCAGCAGCTTAAAGGGCGGGGAGCTGTTTTTT
.,TRBJ2-3,TRBV13,.,CASSFSTLNTDTQYF,TGTGCCAGCAGCTTCTCGACTCTGAACACAGATACGCAGTATTTT
once,TRBJ2-5,TRBV7-2,.,CASSLQGTYQETQYF,TGTGCCAGCAGCTTACAGGGGACGTACCAAGAGACCCAGTACTTC
.,TRBJ1-5,TRBV27,.,CASSRPDQPQHF,TGTGCCAGCAGCCGCCCGGATCAGCCCCAGCATTTT
.,TRBJ2-7,TRBV21-1,.,CASSKAPRDHGQYF,TGTGCCAGCAGCAAAGCGCCCCGGGACCACGGGCAGTACTTC
.,TRBJ2-5,TRBV10-2,.,CASSESVGGEETQYF,TGCGCCAGCAGTGAGTCGGTAGGGGGGGAAGAGACCCAGTACTTC
once,TRBJ1-2,TRBV19,TRBD1,CASSIGGTGTGMSGYTF,TGTGCCAGTAGTATAGGGGGGACCGGGACAGGGATGAGTGGCTACACCTTC
.,TRBJ1-1,TRBV7-9,.,CASRPLGSSEAFF,TGTGCCAGCAGACCGCTCGGTTCCTCTGAAGCTTTCTTT
.,TRBJ2-7,TRBV9,TRBD1,CASTGQGVSEQYF,TGTGCCAGCACCGGACAGGGGGTCAGCGAGCAGTACTTC
.,TRBJ1-2,TRBV9,.,CASSVAADYGYTF,TGTGCCAGCAGCGTAGCGGCGGATTATGGCTACACCTTC
.,TRBJ2-4,TRBV7-9,.,CASSPRGQNIQYF,TGTGCCAGCAGTCCCCGGGGCCAAAACATTCAGTACTTC
.,TRBJ2-5,TRBV5-1,TRBD2,CASSLDSSGQETQYF,TGCGCCAGCAGCTTGGATTCTAGCGGGCAAGAGACCCAGTACTTC
few,TRBJ2-7,TRBV4-2,.,CASSQTAGRYEQYF,TGTGCCAGCAGCCAGACGGCAGGGCGGTACGAGCAGTACTTC
.,TRBJ1-5,TRBV19,TRBD1,CASSIGTGRGNQPQHF,TGTGCCAGTAGTATAGGGACAGGGAGAGGCAATCAGCCCCAGCATTTT
.,TRBJ2-7,TRBV7-9,TRBD2,CASTLSGRTSYEQYF,TGTGCCAGCACCCTTAGCGGGAGAACCTCCTACGAGCAGTACTTC
.,TRBJ2-1,TRBV5-1,.,CASSLRWSAQLPSEQFF,TGCGCCAGCAGCTTGCGTTGGTCGGCCCAGCTACCATCGGAGCAGTTCTTC
.,TRBJ1-1,TRBV19,.,CASSTPRGLMDTEAFF,TGTGCCAGTAGTACCCCCAGGGGCTTGATGGACACTGAAGCTTTCTTT
.,TRBJ2-7,TRBV10-3,.,CAISERQETYEQYF,TGTGCCATCAGTGAGCGTCAGGAAACCTACGAGCAGTACTTC
.,TRBJ1-2,TRBV10-1,.,CASSTDSYGYTF,TGCGCCAGCAGTACGGACAGCTATGGCTACACCTTC
.,TRBJ2-1,TRBV7-2,TRBD2,CASSLAGGRDNEQFF,TGTGCCAGCAGCCTCGCGGGAGGGAGGGACAATGAGCAGTTCTTC
.,TRBJ1-5,TRBV4-2,.,CASSQVSWGPGQPQHF,TGTGCCAGCAGCCAAGTATCTTGGGGGCCTGGGCAGCCCCAGCATTTT
.,TRBJ2-3,TRBV6-1,.,CASSEELVSVTQYF,TGTGCCAGCAGTGAAGAACTAGTCTCGGTTACGCAGTATTTT
.,TRBJ2-1,TRBV12-5,TRBD2,CASGFGREDYNEQFF,TGTGCTAGTGGTTTCGGGCGGGAGGACTACAATGAGCAGTTCTTC
.,TRBJ2-1,TRBV5-6,.,CASSFVTTRLLFF,TGTGCCAGCAGCTTTGTGACTACTAGGTTATTGTTCTTC
.,TRBJ1-5,TRBV12-5,TRBD1,CASGLAPIGGGIQPQHF,TGTGCTAGTGGTTTGGCCCCCATAGGAGGGGGCATCCAGCCCCAGCATTTT
few,TRBJ1-1,TRBV14,TRBD1,CASSQGFGTGNTEAFF,TGTGCCAGCAGCCAAGGTTTCGGGACAGGGAACACTGAAGCTTTCTTT
.,TRBJ2-1,TRBV5-4,TRBD2,CASSRREFNEQFF,TGTGCCAGCAGCCGGCGGGAGTTCAATGAGCAGTTCTTC
.,TRBJ1-2,TRBV7-8,.,CASSLRGNYGYTF,TGTGCCAGCAGCTTACGAGGAAACTATGGCTACACCTTC
.,TRBJ2-2,TRBV15,TRBD2,CATSRDLAATGGELFF,TGTGCCACCAGCAGAGATCTAGCGGCGACGGGCGGGGAGCTGTTTTTT
.,TRBJ2-1,TRBV29-1,.,CSVDRTDHGRAYEQFF,TGCAGCGTCGATCGGACGGATCACGGGAGAGCGTATGAGCAGTTCTTC
.,TRBJ2-3,TRBV19,.,CASSVQSDTQYF,TGTGCCAGTAGTGTTCAGTCAGATACGCAGTATTTT
.,TRBJ2-3,TRBV11-3,TRBD2,CASSPGTSGYTDTQYF,TGTGCCAGCAGCCCGGGGACTAGCGGATACACAGATACGCAGTATTTT
few,TRBJ1-2,TRBV14,.,CASSQDFSSNYGYTF,TGTGCCAGCAGCCAAGATTTCTCCTCTAACTATGGCTACACCTTC
few,TRBJ1-2,TRBV7-9,.,CASSLGAGYGYTF,TGTGCCAGCAGCTTGGGCGCGGGATATGGCTACACCTTC
.,TRBJ2-7,TRBV4-1,TRBD1,CASSQTGAAYEQYF,TGCGCCAGCAGCCAGACAGGGGCTGCCTACGAGCAGTACTTC
few,TRBJ2-1,TRBV6-6,.,CASSYSRGMRDNEQFF,TGTGCCAGCAGTTACTCTAGAGGGATGAGGGACAATGAGCAGTTCTTC
.,TRBJ2-5,TRBV7-2,TRBD2,CASSLAAPSGRGVAQYF,TGTGCCAGCAGCTTAGCGGCCCCTAGCGGGAGGGGTGTGGCCCAGTACTTC